In its sample, the clone carrying this T cell receptor (beta chain) was seen many times. Trimming at V came to 11 bases and at J to 2 bases, leaving 7 bases not matched to a gene. CDR1 is SGHTA, CDR2 FQGTGA, per germline. There are 14 residues in the CDR3. This sample is drawn from a study of patients and donors after allogeneic stem cell transplantation. TCRdb called the RT-PCR reads again in MiXCR, with one record for every CDR3 protein. The profile covers 9,000 to 10,000 distinct CDR3 sequences, with 5.5% to 6% appearing a single time and about 25% taken by the ten largest. The chain joins TRBV7-3 to TRBJ2-2; TRBD2 agrees at 8 bases. This clonotype originated in a human donor who was either an allogeneic HSCT recipient or a stem cell or donor lymphocyte infusion donor (not recorded which). It is not recorded whose cells these are; they may come from a transplant donor. Sequenced input: blood, either unsorted or a sorted T cell fraction (not recorded which). The CDR3 sequence: CASRLAGNTGELFF. CDR3 nucleotide sequence: TGTGCCTCTAGGCTAGCGGGTAACACCGGGGAGCTGTTTTTT.